Given below is one T cell receptor (beta chain) in context. The record originates from a study of blood T cell repertoires in COVID-19. Study details: Acute and convalescent COVID-19 samples came from the United States, Italy and Spain. The analysed material was cDNA or gDNA that came from T cells, B-cell-depleted T cells, or PBMCs.

In germline, CDR1 is KGHSH, CDR2 LQKENI. The CDR3 totals 15 residues. V dropped 9 bases and J dropped 0 bases, with 15 bases sitting between them. Per the original methods: Nucleated cell counts were estimated from reference gene primer amplification. The repertoire was sequenced with immunoSEQ multiplex PCR; TCRdb's copy has only in-frame clones and lacks some. V and J calls and clone size are copied from that table; D and trimming were computed from the DNA. Of 100,000 to 150,000 clones listed, more than 60% were seen once; the top ten hold 2% to 3%. This chain links TRBV18 with TRBJ2-1; D uncertain. Sequencing input: peripheral blood. The origin of this receptor is a man aged 50-60 years with acute or convalescent COVID-19. CDR3 nucleotide sequence: TGTGCCAGTTCCACAAGCGAGAGCTCCTACAATGAGCAGTTCTTC. Residues: CASSTSESSYNEQFF.